These 5 T cell receptor beta chains were sequenced from one sample in a study of vaccination effects on CD4 cells after COVID-19. Antigen-specific CD4+ T cells were expanded (with viral peptide pools) by the ViraFEST assay ahead of sequencing. Following 10 days of culture, CD4+ T cells were isolated. Each participant was administered two doses of either the BNT162b2 or the mRNA-1273 vaccine. Here immunoSEQ multiplex PCR was the method, and the copy in TCRdb shows in-frame clones only, minus some. In the table there are about 16,000 clones, 70% of which are singletons. These receptors have no identified antigens. This specimen was CD4+ T cells from PBMCs cultured with SARS-CoV-2 spike peptides, taken after COVID-19 vaccination. These receptors came from a human donor who received a COVID-19 vaccine.

This clone was found once. V usage is TRBV7-2 and J usage is TRBJ2-7, with D perhaps being TRBD1 or TRBD2 (5 bases each). Germline CDR1 reads SGHTA; CDR2 reads FQGNSA. The CDR3 is 13 residues long. V was clipped by 6 bases and J by 3 bases, with 12 bases between them. CDR3 loop: CASSSGTHYEQYF. In DNA form, the CDR3 reads TGTGCCAGCAGTTCAGGGACCCACTACGAGCAGTACTTC.

The chain uses TRBV7-9 and TRBJ2-1, with 10 bases aligning to TRBD2. The trim removed 5 bases at V and 7 bases at J, leaving 8 bases unmatched. Germline V lookup: CDR1 SEHNR, CDR2 FQNEAQ (reference sequence). CDR3 length equals 15 residues. CDR3 sequence (DNA): TGTGCCAGCAGCCCGCCGGGACTAGCGTTGAATGAGCAGTTCTTC. It translates to CASSPPGLALNEQFF.

This chain uses TRBV12-5 with TRBJ1-6; a weak D match, TRBD1 (6 bases). This CDR3 has 14 amino acids. V lost 5 bases and J lost 4, with 9 bases in between. The germline V gene encodes CDR1 LGHNT and CDR2 FRNRAP. CDR3 loop: CASGGTPYNSPLHF. DNA of the CDR3: TGTGCTAGTGGTGGGACACCTTATAATTCACCCCTCCACTTT.

This clone is medium-sized in the sample. The rearrangement uses TRBV29-1 and TRBJ1-2, with D unresolved. This CDR3 region has 11 residues. CDR1 SQVTM and CDR2 ANQGSEA come from the germline V gene. V gave up 7 bases and J gave up 7 bases, with 13 bases separating them. CDR3 coding DNA: TGCAGCGCCGAAGGAGTCGGTGGCTACACCTTC. This encodes CSAEGVGGYTF. Supplemented by reference TRBV29-1 and TRBJ1-2, the full variable domain reads SAVISQKPSRDICQRGTSLTIQCQVDSQVTMMFWYRQQPGQSLTLIATANQGSEATYESGFVIDKFPISRPNLTFSTLTVSNMSPEDSSIYLCSAEGVGGYTFGSGTRLTVV.

V gene TRBV6-5 combines with J gene TRBJ2-7, with a weak D call TRBD1 (5 bases). This CDR3 has 13 residues. Germline CDR1 MNHEY, CDR2 SVGAGI. Trimming pared 6 bases from V and 3 bases from J, leaving 12 bases between. In DNA form, the CDR3 reads TGTGCCAGCAGCTCCGACAGACACTACGAGCAGTACTTC. This encodes CASSSDRHYEQYF.